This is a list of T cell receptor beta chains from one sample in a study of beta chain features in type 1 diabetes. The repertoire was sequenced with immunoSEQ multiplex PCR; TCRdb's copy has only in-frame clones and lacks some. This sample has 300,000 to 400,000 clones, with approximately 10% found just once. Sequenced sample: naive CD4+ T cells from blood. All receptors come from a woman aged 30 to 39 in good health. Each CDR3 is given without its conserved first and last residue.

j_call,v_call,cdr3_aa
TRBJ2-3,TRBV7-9,ASSSTGVAAFSTDTQY
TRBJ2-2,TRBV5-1,ASMGTGRTGELF
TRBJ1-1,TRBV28,ASSLLTGEAF
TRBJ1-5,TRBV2,ASSVGQGYQPQH
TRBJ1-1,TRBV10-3,ATRAMGPEAF
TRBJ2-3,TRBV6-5,ASSLSGFSYTQY
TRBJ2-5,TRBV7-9,ASSLASGKETQY
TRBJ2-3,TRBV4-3,ASSQVYQQVADTQY
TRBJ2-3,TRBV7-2,ASSFELAGGSSTDTQY
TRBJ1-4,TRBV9,ASSGRQGINEKLF
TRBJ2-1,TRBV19,ASKDGPTGTGKYNEQF
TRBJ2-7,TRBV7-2,ASSLGQASSYEQY
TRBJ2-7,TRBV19,ASSSGQANEQY
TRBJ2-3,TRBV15,ATSRDQDTQY
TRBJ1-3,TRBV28,ASRTGTGGPGNTIY
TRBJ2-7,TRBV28,ASSTYREYEQY
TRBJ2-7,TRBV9,ASSVGLAENYEQY
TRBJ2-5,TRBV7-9,ASSQQGQETQY
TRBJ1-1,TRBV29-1,SVELQENTEAF
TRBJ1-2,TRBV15,ATSSLDRQGGLGGYT
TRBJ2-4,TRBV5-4,ASSLPDKGSVQY
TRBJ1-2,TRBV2,ASNTGVSYGYT
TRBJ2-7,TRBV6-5,ASYGGGIPYEQY
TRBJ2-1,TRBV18,ASSRDSNEQF
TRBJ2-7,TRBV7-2,ASSATSVSSYEQY
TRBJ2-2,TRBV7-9,ASSPRQGANPNTGELF
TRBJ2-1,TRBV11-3,ASSLTLDRVNEQF
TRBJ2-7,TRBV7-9,ASSSIAGIHHEQY
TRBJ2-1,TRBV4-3,ASSQGEASGIDEQF
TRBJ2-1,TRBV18,ASSRAGGPRYNEQF
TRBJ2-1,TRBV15,ATSEARSGLGNEQF
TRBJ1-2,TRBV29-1,SVKEIYGYT
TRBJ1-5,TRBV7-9,ASSLGTAHDQPQH
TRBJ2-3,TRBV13,ASSLRASGDTDTQY
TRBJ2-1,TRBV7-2,ASSLPRWAGGGDEQF
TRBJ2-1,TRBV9,ASSVVRGDSFNEQF
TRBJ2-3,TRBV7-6,ASSLNGGQTTDTQY
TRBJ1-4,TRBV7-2,ASSLGTGGDEKLF
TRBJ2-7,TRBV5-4,ASSFRQFPGLGRDEQY
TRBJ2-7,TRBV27,ASSSQTSVPYEQY